One sample yielded the 30 T cell receptor beta chains listed below, sequenced in a study of blood T cell repertoires in COVID-19. The method was immunoSEQ multiplex PCR; TCRdb's version includes in-frame clones alone and lacks a portion of them. The table shows around 300,000 clones, with 85% occurring only once. Sequencing was performed on PBMCs or T cells enriched from blood (not recorded which). Every receptor here comes from a woman in her 50s who had recovered from COVID-19.

With regard to this clone: The same CDR3 can be traced to other DNA sequences in this sample. The chain has TRBV30 and TRBJ1-5, with no clear D. Per germline, CDR1 GTSNPN and CDR2 SVGIG (reference sequence). The V end lost 0 bases, the J end lost 1 base, and 4 bases lay between the germline ends. CDR3 length: 13 residues. CDR3 DNA: TGTGCCTGGAGTGTACAGAGCAATCAGCCCCAGCATTTT. The encoded protein is CAWSVQSNQPQHF.

The genes are TRBV30 and TRBJ1-5; TRBD1 matches at 10 bases. This CDR3 comprises 17 residues. CDR1 is GTSNPN, CDR2 SVGIG, per germline (reference sequence). The V and J ends lost 1 base and 0 bases, in that order; junction bases with no gene match: 6. The CDR3 loop is CAWSDGQGVLSNQPQHF. In nucleotides, the CDR3 is TGTGCCTGGAGTGACGGACAGGGGGTTCTTAGCAATCAGCCCCAGCATTTT.

The genes are TRBV5-1 and TRBJ2-5, with 14 positions matching TRBD2. Germline V CDR1 and CDR2: SGHRS, YFSETQ. J gave up 5 bases and V 6 bases, and 9 bases lay outside the gene matches. This CDR3 region has 16 residues. The CDR3 reads CASKPGLAGGGETQYF. Here the CDR3 DNA reads TGCGCCAGCAAACCCGGACTAGCGGGAGGAGGGGAGACCCAGTACTTC.

The rearrangement joins TRBV15 to TRBJ2-1, with a possible D match to TRBD2 (5 bases). Looked up from germline, CDR1 is LNHNV and CDR2 is YYDKDF (reference sequence). Trimming removed 4 bases at V and 3 bases at J, with 13 bases between. The CDR3 runs to 15 residues. Written as DNA, the CDR3 is TGTGCCACCAGCACAGAATGGGCGGGCTACAATGAGCAGTTCTTC. It translates to CATSTEWAGYNEQFF. Complete variable domain (other parts from reference TRBV15 and TRBJ2-1): DAMVIQNPRYQVTQFGKPVTLSCSQTLNHNVMYWYQQKSSQAPKLLFHYYDKDFNNEADTPDNFQSRRPNTSFCFLDIRSPGLGDTAMYLCATSTEWAGYNEQFFGPGTRLTVL.

The chain links TRBV5-1 to TRBJ2-6; D is unresolved. V was trimmed by 0 bases and J by 4 bases, leaving 11 bases between them. CDR1 is SGHRS and CDR2 is YFSETQ in the germline V gene. CDR3 size: 16 residues. The CDR3 nucleotides read TGCGCCAGCAGCTTGGTCAATGCGGCAGGGGCCAACGTCCTGACTTTC. It encodes CASSLVNAAGANVLTF.

The V call is TRBV11-1, the J call TRBJ2-5; 9 bases fit TRBD1. V was pared by 5 bases and J by 5 bases, with 9 bases of the junction left unmatched. The CDR3 runs 15 residues. Germline V gives CDR1 SGHAT, CDR2 FQDESV (reference sequence). The DNA for the CDR3 is TGTGCCAGCAGCCCCCGGGACAGGGAGACGGAGACCCAGTACTTC. Translating it yields CASSPRDRETETQYF.

The J gene is TRBJ2-1, the V gene TRBV5-1; 11 bases match TRBD2. V gave up 5 bases and J gave up 8 bases; unmatched junction bases: 9. This CDR3 is built from 15 residues. The germline CDR1 and CDR2 sequences are SGHRS and YFSETQ. The CDR3 bases are TGCGCCAGCAGGCAAACTAGCGGGAGACGGGATGAGCAGTTCTTC. Translation: CASRQTSGRRDEQFF.

This clone has a single count. The chain has TRBV5-8 and TRBJ1-5; D is undetermined. Germline loops: CDR1 SGHTS, CDR2 YDEGEE. V lost 0 bases and J 2 bases, leaving 9 bases between the germline ends. There are 15 residues in the CDR3. This CDR3 reads CASSLAGFGNQPQHF. CDR3 DNA: TGTGCCAGCAGCTTGGCGGGGTTTGGCAATCAGCCCCAGCATTTT. Full variable domain (outside the CDR3, taken from reference TRBV5-8 and TRBJ1-5): EAGVTQSPTHLIKTRGQQATLRCSPISGHTSVYWYQQALGLGLQFLLWYDEGEERNRGNFPPRFSGRQFPNYSSELNVNALELEDSALYLCASSLAGFGNQPQHFGDGTRLSIL.

The J gene is TRBJ1-2, the V gene TRBV5-1, with 8 bases identical to TRBD1. Germline CDR1 SGHRS, CDR2 YFSETQ. This CDR3 has 16 residues. Trimming cost V 4 bases and J 0 bases; bases outside gene matches: 8. CDR3: CASSLDRGLTNYGYTF. The CDR3 region has the DNA TGCGCCAGCAGCCTAGACAGGGGACTGACTAACTATGGCTACACCTTC.

The chain joins TRBV18 to TRBJ1-4; maybe TRBD1 (5 bases). Germline CDR1 KGHSH, CDR2 LQKENI. Deletions cut 0 bases from V and 7 bases from J, with 12 bases between. The CDR3 is 15 residues long. CDR3 amino acids: CASSPPGRESEKLFF. DNA for the CDR3: TGTGCCAGCTCACCACCGGGCAGGGAATCTGAAAAACTGTTTTTT.

The rearrangement uses TRBV30 and TRBJ1-4; D possibly corresponds to TRBD1 (5 bases). CDR3 length: 12 residues. V gave up 4 bases and J gave up 7 bases, with 10 bases separating them. CDR1 is GTSNPN, CDR2 SVGIG, per germline (reference sequence). The CDR3 spells CAWTGWTEKLFF. The DNA of the CDR3 is TGTGCCTGGACAGGGTGGACTGAAAAACTGTTTTTT.

The rearrangement joins TRBV7-2 to TRBJ2-6; 7 nucleotides line up with TRBD2. CDR3 size: 19 residues. V shed 1 base, J shed 3 bases, and the junction held 12 bases outside the gene matches. Germline-derived CDR1 and CDR2 are SGHTA and FQGNSA. CDR3 nucleotides: TGTGCCAGCAGCTTAGTTGGGGCGGGAGAGCCTGGTGGGGCCAACGTCCTGACTTTC. This gives the protein CASSLVGAGEPGGANVLTF.

The chain links TRBV15 to TRBJ1-5; D gene ambiguous. V lost 6 bases, J lost 4 bases, and 16 bases lay in between. The CDR3 runs to 15 residues. Germline V gene lookup returns CDR1 LNHNV and CDR2 YYDKDF (reference sequence). CDR3 sequence: CATRESGDGNQPQHF. The CDR3, as DNA: TGTGCCACCAGGGAGAGCGGGGATGGTAATCAGCCCCAGCATTTT.

The table lists this clone with a count of one. Its ends do not fully match the called genes, so a read error is possible. The CDR3 protein is CASSGTAVSPHVF. DNA for the CDR3: TGTGCCAGTAGCGGGACAGCAGTCTCTCCCCACGTCTTC. The rearrangement links TRBV19 to TRBJ2-7; 7 bases are a match to TRBD1. Germline CDR1 reads LNHDA; CDR2 reads SQIVND (reference sequence). The CDR3 has 13 amino acids.

The chain couples TRBV6-5 to TRBJ1-5, with D possibly matching TRBD1 (6 bases). The CDR3 spans 13 residues. Germline assignment: CDR1 MNHEY and CDR2 SVGAGI. CDR3 sequence reads: CAGGAGAHQPQHF. In nucleotides, the CDR3 is TGTGCAGGGGGGGCGGGGGCTCATCAGCCCCAGCATTTT.

This clone was observed a handful of times. This sequence joins TRBV4-1 and TRBJ1-1; no clear D gene. The CDR3 is made up of 13 amino acids. Germline CDR1 reads MGHRA; CDR2 reads YSYEKL. Trimming cost V 5 bases and J 5 bases, with 12 bases left between them. The CDR3 spells CASSSPLLTEAFF. CDR3 nucleotides: TGCGCCAGCAGCTCCCCCCTACTTACTGAAGCTTTCTTT.

The rearrangement links TRBV27 to TRBJ2-1, with a tentative D call TRBD2 (6 bases). In germline, CDR1 is MNHEY, CDR2 SMNVEV (reference sequence). The CDR3 is made up of 13 amino acids. V dropped 0 bases and J dropped 12 bases, with 12 bases sitting between them. In DNA, the CDR3 is TGTGCCAGCAGTTTATCTGGAGGGAGTGGGCAGTTCTTC. Translation gives CASSLSGGSGQFF.

V and J are TRBV11-2 and TRBJ1-2; weak D call: TRBD1 (5 bases). V lost 5 bases and J 6 bases, leaving 13 bases between the germline ends. In germline, CDR1 is SGHAT, CDR2 FQNNGV. This CDR3 contains 13 residues. Here the CDR3 DNA reads TGTGCCAGCAGCCCGGGACTCAATAATGGCTACACCTTC. It translates to CASSPGLNNGYTF.

The rearrangement uses TRBV5-4 and TRBJ2-7; TRBD2 matches 11 bases. The CDR3 contains 16 residues. The V gene end was trimmed by 2 bases and the J gene end by 9 bases; junction bases not matched to a gene: 13. Germline values: CDR1 SGHNT, CDR2 YYREEE (reference sequence). The CDR3 bases are TGTGCCAGCAGCTTATCTAGCGGGGGGCCCGGTTACATGCAGTACTTC. Translation gives CASSLSSGGPGYMQYF.

This clone showed up just once. This chain links TRBV9 with TRBJ2-3; D unclear. Germline CDR1 is SGDLS and CDR2 is YYNGEE. The CDR3 runs to 12 residues. V was trimmed by 4 bases and J by 2 bases, leaving 5 bases between them. The CDR3 sequence: CASSRLTDTQYF. The DNA of the CDR3 is TGTGCCAGCAGCCGACTCACAGATACGCAGTATTTT.

The chain combines TRBV5-1 with TRBJ1-1; 7 nucleotides line up with TRBD1. Germline loops: CDR1 SGHRS, CDR2 YFSETQ. CDR3 length equals 20 residues. The trim removed 3 bases at V and 7 bases at J, leaving 27 bases unmatched. The CDR3, as DNA: TGCGCCAGCAGCTCCCATTTGCTTGGGACAGCATCGAGTGGGAGTTTTGAAGCTTTCTTT. It translates to CASSSHLLGTASSGSFEAFF.

The chain is built from TRBV5-6 and TRBJ2-1; 16 bases match TRBD2. This CDR3 is 18 amino acids long. The V gene's germline CDR1 is SGHDT and CDR2 YYEEEE. Trimming removed 4 bases from V and 8 bases from J; junction bases left unmatched: 12. CDR3: CASSLGVGLAGGYDEQFF. CDR3 in DNA: TGTGCCAGCAGCCTGGGGGTGGGACTAGCGGGAGGGTATGATGAGCAGTTCTTC.

This rearrangement joins TRBV4-3 to TRBJ2-3, with D maybe TRBD2 (5 bases). Germline V gene sequence: CDR1 LGHNA, CDR2 YSLEER. The CDR3 sequence is 15 residues long. The V end lost 4 bases, the J end lost 3 bases, and 14 bases lay between the germline ends. The CDR3 reads CASSPLAGGTDTQYF. The CDR3 DNA reads as TGCGCCAGCAGCCCTCTGGCAGGCGGGACAGATACGCAGTATTTT.

The chain carries TRBV3-1 (or the pseudogene TRBV3-2) and TRBJ2-2; no reliable D call. Germline CDR1 LGHDT, CDR2 YNNKEL (reference sequence). The CDR3 sequence is 13 residues long. Deletions cut 6 bases from V and 6 bases from J, with 11 bases between. The CDR3 bases are TGTGCCAGCAGTCCCTCGCGTTCCGGGGAGCTGTTTTTT. Translated, it gives CASSPSRSGELFF.

Concerning this clone: An end of the junction differs from the germline gene, which may be a read error. In the same sample, other DNA sequences code for this CDR3. The chain uses TRBV7-8 and TRBJ1-6; possible D gene TRBD1, 5 bases. Germline values: CDR1 SGHVS, CDR2 FQNEAQ. The CDR3 loop spans 20 amino acids. The CDR3 DNA reads as TGTGCTAGCAGCTTAGCCTCGACAGCCCTCTCGATGCCCTATAATTCACCCCTCCACTTT. The encoded protein is CASSLASTALSMPYNSPLHF.

V gene TRBV5-6 combines with J gene TRBJ1-5; 9 bases align to TRBD1. V lost 3 bases and J lost 2; bases outside the gene matches: 9. The CDR3 contains 17 residues. The germline V gene has CDR1 SGHDT and CDR2 YYEEEE. As DNA, the CDR3 is TGTGCCAGCAGCTACATGACAGGGGGAGGGGGCAATCAGCCCCAGCATTTT. Residues: CASSYMTGGGGNQPQHF.

This clone was picked up a small number of times. This sequence joins TRBV7-9 and TRBJ2-3; tentatively, D is TRBD2 (6 bases). With 5 bases removed from V and 3 bases from J, the gap between germline ends came to 18 bases. Germline V gives CDR1 SEHNR, CDR2 FQNEAQ (reference sequence). The CDR3 extends over 16 amino acids. CDR3 coding DNA: TGTGCCAGCAGCAAAAACGGGGGTAGTAGGACAGATACGCAGTATTTT. This translates into CASSKNGGSRTDTQYF.

The J gene is TRBJ1-3, the V gene TRBV5-4; TRBD1 matches at 8 bases. Unmatched junction bases numbered 4, after V lost 4 bases and J lost 4 bases. The CDR3 is made up of 14 amino acids. Germline V CDR1 and CDR2: SGHNT, YYREEE (reference sequence). Here the CDR3 reads CASSVQGGGNTIYF. The CDR3 region has the DNA TGTGCCAGCAGCGTACAGGGGGGAGGAAACACCATATATTTT.

The sample holds one count of this clone. The chain links TRBV19 to TRBJ2-5, with D hard to call. The CDR3 runs to 11 residues. Germline CDR1 is LNHDA and CDR2 is SQIVND (reference sequence). Trimming removed 4 bases from V and 5 bases from J, with 5 bases in between. The CDR3 reads CASSRGETQYF. The CDR3 nucleotides read TGTGCCAGTAGTAGAGGCGAGACCCAGTACTTC.

V is TRBV3-1 (or the pseudogene TRBV3-2) and J is TRBJ1-2; D unresolved. CDR3 length equals 14 residues. The germline V and J ends were trimmed by 2 bases and 7 bases, with 14 bases remaining between them. Per germline, CDR1 LGHDT and CDR2 YNNKEL (reference sequence). The CDR3, as DNA: TGTGCCAGCAGCCAATTTGGGCGTGACGGTGGCTACACCTTC. Translated: CASSQFGRDGGYTF.